These 8 T cell receptor beta chains were all obtained from the same sample, sequenced in a study of blood T cells in healthy people across ages. Then a second PCR, running about 7 to 11 cycles, was carried out with a sample-barcoded 5' primer and a J-beta primer mix. One entry per CDR3 protein results from TCRdb running MiXCR on the 5' RACE reads. The table lists hundreds of thousands of distinct CDR3 sequences, around 32% of them singletons. The sequenced sample was blood. The receptor set was obtained from a woman aged 80 or over in good health.

As to this clonotype: Possible read error: a much larger clone is one base away. The gene calls are TRBV20-1 and TRBJ2-1, with 9 bases aligning to TRBD2. In germline, CDR1 is DFQATT, CDR2 SNEGSKA (reference sequence). Trimming at V came to 5 bases and at J to 7 bases, leaving 12 bases not matched to a gene. The length of the CDR3 is 15 residues. CDR3 amino acids: CSAVRRAGGRNEQFF. The CDR3 bases are TGCAGTGCTGTGCGACGAGCGGGGGGAAGAAATGAGCAGTTCTTC.

The rearrangement uses TRBV18 and TRBJ2-1, with D maybe TRBD1 (6 bases). Trimming removed 6 bases from V and 8 bases from J, with 14 bases in between. The germline gives CDR1 KGHSH, CDR2 LQKENI. The CDR3 is 13 amino acids. The CDR3 loop reads CASSQNRADEQFF. CDR3 in DNA: TGTGCCAGCTCGCAGAACAGGGCCGATGAGCAGTTCTTC.

There are many counts of this clonotype. The rearrangement links TRBV3-1 to TRBJ2-3; 7 bases map to TRBD2. The J segment lost 0 bases and the V segment lost 3 bases, leaving 3 bases of the junction unmatched. Per germline, CDR1 LGHDT and CDR2 YNNKEL (reference sequence). This CDR3 spans 15 amino acids. The CDR3 DNA is TGTGCCAGCAGCCAGAATAGCGGGAGCACAGATACGCAGTATTTT. Protein: CASSQNSGSTDTQYF.

The rearrangement joins TRBV20-1 to TRBJ1-2; D remains ambiguous. Germline values: CDR1 DFQATT, CDR2 SNEGSKA (reference sequence). V shed 1 base and J shed 8 bases, with 17 bases lying between them. This CDR3 spans 14 amino acids. As DNA, the CDR3 is TGCAGTGCTAGAGCGAATGGCGTGGCAGTCGGCTACACCTTC. It is translated as CSARANGVAVGYTF.

Points on this clonotype: One end of the junction does not line up with germline, which may come from a read error. This chain's CDR3 is CSTRGRGPQETQYF. The CDR3 DNA follows: TGCAGTACTAGAGGGAGGGGGCCCCAAGAGACCCAGTACTTC. This chain connects TRBV20-1 to TRBJ2-5; D may match TRBD1 or TRBD2 (7 bases each). Germline V gene lookup returns CDR1 DFQATT and CDR2 SNEGSKA (reference sequence). CDR3 length: 14 residues.

Details on this clonotype: One base away lies a much larger clone, so this may be a sequencing read error. This sequence joins TRBV24-1 and TRBJ2-3; the match to TRBD2 covers 8 bases. This CDR3 is 15 amino acids long. Trimming took 0 bases from V and 3 from J; bases not matched to a gene: 1. The germline CDR1 and CDR2 sequences are KGHDR and SFDVKD. The CDR3 coding sequence is TGTGCCACCAGTGATTTGCGGGGGGGAACAGATACGCAGTATTTT. Protein product: CATSDLRGGTDTQYF.

This clonotype was observed many times. The chain has TRBV12-3 or TRBV12-4 and TRBJ1-4; the D gene is possibly TRBD1 (5 bases). V lost 5 bases, J lost 11 bases, and 12 bases lay in between. This CDR3 contains 12 residues. CDR3: CASSKGTGKLFF. In DNA, the CDR3 is TGTGCCAGCAGTAAAGGGACCGGGAAACTGTTTTTT.

The chain links TRBV5-1 to TRBJ1-1; D might be TRBD1 (5 bases). The CDR3 runs 15 residues. Germline V gene sequence: CDR1 SGHRS, CDR2 YFSETQ. The V end was cut by 0 bases, the J end by 4 bases, with 13 bases between. The CDR3 DNA reads TGCGCCAGCAGCTTGGGAGGGGCGAAGAGCACTGAAGCTTTCTTT. Protein: CASSLGGAKSTEAFF.